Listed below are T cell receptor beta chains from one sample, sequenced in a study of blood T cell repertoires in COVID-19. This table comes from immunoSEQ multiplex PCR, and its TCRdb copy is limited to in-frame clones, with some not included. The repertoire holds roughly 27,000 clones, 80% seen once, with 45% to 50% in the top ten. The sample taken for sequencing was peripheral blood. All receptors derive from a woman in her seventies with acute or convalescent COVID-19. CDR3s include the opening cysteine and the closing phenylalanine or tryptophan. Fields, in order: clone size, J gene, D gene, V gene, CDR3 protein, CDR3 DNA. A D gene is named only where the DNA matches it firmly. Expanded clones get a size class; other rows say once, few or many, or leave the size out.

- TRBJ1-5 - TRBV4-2 CASSQDQSSPNNQPQHF TGTGCCAGCAGCCAAGATCAGAGTAGCCCTAACAATCAGCCCCAGCATTTT
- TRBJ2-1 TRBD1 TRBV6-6 CAMGQGDNEQFF TGTGCCATGGGTCAGGGGGACAATGAGCAGTTCTTC
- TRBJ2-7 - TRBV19 CASSGQGFHEQYF TGTGCCAGTAGCGGGCAGGGGTTCCACGAGCAGTACTTC
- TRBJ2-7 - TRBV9 CASSARDTPSYEQYF TGTGCCAGCAGCGCTCGGGACACCCCCTCCTACGAGCAGTACTTC
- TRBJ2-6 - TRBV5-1 CASSFAGSGSGANVLTF TGCGCCAGCAGCTTCGCAGGGTCAGGCTCTGGGGCCAACGTCCTGACTTTC
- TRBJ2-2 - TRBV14 CASSHRQPTNTGELFF TGTGCCAGCAGCCACCGACAGCCAACGAACACCGGGGAGCTGTTTTTT
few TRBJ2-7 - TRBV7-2 CASSPPGYSSYEQYF TGTGCCAGCAGCCCGCCCGGGTATAGCTCCTACGAGCAGTACTTC
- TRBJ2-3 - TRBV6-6 CASSYRGLDTDTQYF TGTGCCAGCAGTTACCGCGGACTTGACACAGATACGCAGTATTTT
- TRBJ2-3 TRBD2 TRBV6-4 CASKASGLDTQYF TGTGCCAGCAAGGCTAGCGGGTTGGATACGCAGTATTTT
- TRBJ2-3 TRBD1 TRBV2 CARGQVPTDTQYF TGTGCCAGAGGACAGGTACCCACAGATACGCAGTATTTT
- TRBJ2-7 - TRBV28 CASRPLGVLRDEQYF TGTGCCAGCAGGCCTTTAGGGGTCCTTCGGGACGAGCAGTACTTC
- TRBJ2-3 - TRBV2 CASRRDDGLTDTQYF TGTGCCAGCAGGCGGGACGACGGTTTGACAGATACGCAGTATTTT
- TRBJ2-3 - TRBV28 CASSPLGAGPSTDTQYF TGTGCCAGCAGTCCATTAGGGGCGGGGCCTAGCACAGATACGCAGTATTTT
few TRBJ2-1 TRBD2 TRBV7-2 CASRPGTRRDEQFF TGTGCCAGCCGCCCCGGGACTAGGAGGGATGAGCAGTTCTTC
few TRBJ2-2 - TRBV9 CASSAGLINTGELFF TGTGCCAGCAGCGCGGGTCTCATAAACACCGGGGAGCTGTTTTTT
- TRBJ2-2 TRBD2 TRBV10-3 CAIAGTSGGALESGELFF TGTGCCATCGCCGGGACTAGCGGGGGGGCATTAGAGTCCGGGGAGCTGTTTTTT
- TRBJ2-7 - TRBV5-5 CASSLGTNTNYEQYF TGTGCCAGCAGCCTTGGGACAAACACTAACTACGAGCAGTACTTC
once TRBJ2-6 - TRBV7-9 CASSLEGPGANVLTF TGTGCCAGCAGCTTGGAGGGCCCCGGGGCCAACGTCCTGACTTTC
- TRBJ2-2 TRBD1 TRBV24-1 CATSDLHRGLSGELFF TGTGCCACCAGTGATTTGCACAGGGGGCTAAGCGGGGAGCTGTTTTTT
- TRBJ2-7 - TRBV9 CASSASRGGSYEQYF TGTGCCAGCAGCGCTAGCAGGGGAGGGTCCTACGAGCAGTACTTC
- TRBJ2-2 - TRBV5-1 CASSLVMRTGELFF TGCGCCAGCAGCTTGGTGATGCGGACCGGGGAGCTGTTTTTT
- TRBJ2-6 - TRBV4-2 CASSLDVTGYGANVLTF TGTGCCAGCAGCCTGGACGTAACAGGGTACGGGGCCAACGTCCTGACTTTC
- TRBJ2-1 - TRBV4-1 CASSQEQRRFNEQFF TGCGCCAGCAGCCAAGAACAGAGAAGATTCAATGAGCAGTTCTTC
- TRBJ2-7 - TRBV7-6 CASSLAQGGETYEQYF TGTGCCAGCAGCTTAGCGCAAGGGGGAGAAACATACGAGCAGTACTTC
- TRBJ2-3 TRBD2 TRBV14 CASSQDWATSGLDTQYF TGTGCCAGCAGCCAAGATTGGGCGACTAGCGGGTTAGATACGCAGTATTTT